This T cell receptor (beta chain) came from a study of response to subunit inactivated influenza vaccine. General study findings and limits: Few additional T cells are recruited per seasonal influenza vaccination, authors suggested.

There are a few counts of this clonotype. The target antigen is unknown. One entry per CDR3 protein results from TCRdb running MiXCR on the RT-PCR reads. Of more than 200,000 distinct CDR3 sequences listed, over 9% are singletons. V was clipped by 0 bases and J by 1 base; unmatched bases: 6. Per germline, CDR1 KGHSH and CDR2 LQKENI. The CDR3 is 17 amino acids. The chain has TRBV18 and TRBJ2-1; 7 bases agree with TRBD2. This sample comprised non-naive T cells sorted from PBMCs, obtained about 14 days before vaccination. The sequence came from a man in his fifties or sixties who received an inactivated influenza vaccine. CDR3 DNA sequence: TGTGCCAGCTCACCACCGCCGACTAGCCTATCCTACAATGAGCAGTTCTTC. This gives the protein CASSPPPTSLSYNEQFF. Full variable domain (outside the CDR3, taken from reference TRBV18 and TRBJ2-1): NAGVMQNPRHLVRRRGQEARLRCSPMKGHSHVYWYRQLPEEGLKFMVYLQKENIIDESGMPKERFSAEFPKEGPSILRIQQVVRGDSAAYFCASSPPPTSLSYNEQFFGPGTRLTVL.